Each of the 10 T cell receptor beta chains below was sequenced from the same sample in a study of shared clonotypes between healthy human individuals. Produced via immunoSEQ multiplex PCR; TCRdb's table is partial and in-frame only. The table has over a million clones, roughly 96% seen once. The source material was naive CD4+ T cells sorted from blood. Subset: CD45RA+ positively selected. The source is a man aged 30 to 39 in good health.

The V and J genes are TRBV5-1 and TRBJ2-7; 9 bases are a match to TRBD1. The germline V gene has CDR1 SGHRS and CDR2 YFSETQ. The CDR3 is made up of 14 amino acids. V lost 4 bases, J lost 4 bases, and 6 bases stayed unmatched. CDR3 in amino acids: CASSPDRGVYEQYF. CDR3 sequence (DNA): TGCGCCAGCAGCCCCGACAGGGGGGTTTACGAGCAGTACTTC. Full variable domain (rest looked up from reference TRBV5-1 and TRBJ2-7): KAGVTQTPRYLIKTRGQQVTLSCSPISGHRSVSWYQQTPGQGLQFLFEYFSETQRNKGNFPGRFSGRQFSNSRSEMNVSTLELGDSALYLCASSPDRGVYEQYFGPGTRLTVT.

The rearrangement joins TRBV28 to TRBJ1-2; 9 nucleotides align to TRBD1. The junction had 16 bases not matched to a gene; V was cut back by 7 bases and J by 1 base. The CDR3 loop spans 18 amino acids. The germline gives CDR1 MDHEN, CDR2 SYDVKM. The CDR3 nucleotides read TGTGCCAGCACCTCCCGGACAGGACAGGGGCTAAATAACTATGGCTACACCTTC. Translated, it gives CASTSRTGQGLNNYGYTF.

The rearrangement uses TRBV4-1 and TRBJ2-2; 9 bases match TRBD2. The CDR3 sequence is 17 residues long. Looked up from germline, CDR1 is MGHRA and CDR2 is YSYEKL. With 1 base clipped from V and 4 bases from J, the junction kept 7 bases outside the gene matches. Here the CDR3 DNA reads TGCGCCAGCAGCCAAGGGGTAGCGGGAGTTGCCACCGGGGAGCTGTTTTTT. Its protein is CASSQGVAGVATGELFF.

The rearrangement uses TRBV14 and TRBJ2-7, with D possibly matching TRBD2 (6 bases). Trimming stripped 4 bases from V and 2 bases from J, with 15 bases between. Germline lookup yields CDR1 SGHDN and CDR2 FVKESK. The CDR3 covers 15 residues. DNA of the CDR3: TGTGCCAGCAGCCGCCGGGACTTCCCGCCCTACGAGCAGTACTTC. Its protein product is CASSRRDFPPYEQYF.

The chain employs TRBV11-2 and TRBJ2-3; 7 bases are shared with TRBD2. Germline-derived CDR1 and CDR2 are SGHAT and FQNNGV. CDR3 size: 14 residues. V trimming: 3 bases; J trimming: 2 bases; junction bases outside the gene matches: 2. CDR3 region: CASSFLADTDTQYF. The CDR3, as DNA: TGTGCCAGCAGCTTCCTAGCGGACACAGATACGCAGTATTTT.

V usage is TRBV10-2 and J usage is TRBJ2-1, with 7 bases matching TRBD1. V gave up 6 bases and J gave up 1 base; unmatched junction bases: 6. Germline V gene data show CDR1 as WSHSY and CDR2 as SAAADI. CDR3 size: 15 residues. CDR3 protein: CASRVTGVSYNEQFF. The CDR3 DNA sequence: TGCGCCAGCAGGGTTACAGGGGTGTCCTACAATGAGCAGTTCTTC.

The V and J genes are TRBV5-1 and TRBJ2-3; D is unclear. The germline V gene encodes CDR1 SGHRS and CDR2 YFSETQ. V was pared by 2 bases and J by 0 bases, with 10 bases between. The CDR3 extends over 15 amino acids. DNA for the CDR3: TGCGCCAGCAGCTTTACCCAGGCTAGCACAGATACGCAGTATTTT. This codes for CASSFTQASTDTQYF.

The genes are TRBV11-3 and TRBJ2-2, with 9 bases identical to TRBD2. V lost 3 bases to trimming and J lost 5 bases; unmatched junction nucleotides: 10. Germline-derived CDR1 and CDR2 are SGHNT and YENEEA. The CDR3 consists of 17 residues. CDR3 loop: CASSFRGSGRFTGELFF. In nucleotides, the CDR3 is TGTGCCAGCAGCTTTCGAGGGAGCGGGAGGTTTACCGGGGAGCTGTTTTTT.

The V and J genes are TRBV27 and TRBJ2-7, with 12 bases identical to TRBD1. In germline, CDR1 is MNHEY, CDR2 SMNVEV (reference sequence). The CDR3 spans 14 residues. The J segment lost 6 bases and the V segment lost 3 bases, leaving 3 bases of the junction unmatched. The CDR3: CASSLGTGGGEQYF. The CDR3 nucleotides read TGTGCCAGCAGTTTGGGGACAGGGGGCGGCGAGCAGTACTTC.

The chain employs TRBV28 and TRBJ1-3; tentatively, D is TRBD1 (6 bases). From germline, CDR1 is MDHEN and CDR2 SYDVKM. The CDR3 has 15 amino acids. V was clipped by 5 bases and J by 2 bases, with 13 bases between them. The CDR3 nucleotides are TGTGCCAGCAGTCCGCGACAGGCCACTGGAAACACCATATATTTT. Translation gives CASSPRQATGNTIYF.